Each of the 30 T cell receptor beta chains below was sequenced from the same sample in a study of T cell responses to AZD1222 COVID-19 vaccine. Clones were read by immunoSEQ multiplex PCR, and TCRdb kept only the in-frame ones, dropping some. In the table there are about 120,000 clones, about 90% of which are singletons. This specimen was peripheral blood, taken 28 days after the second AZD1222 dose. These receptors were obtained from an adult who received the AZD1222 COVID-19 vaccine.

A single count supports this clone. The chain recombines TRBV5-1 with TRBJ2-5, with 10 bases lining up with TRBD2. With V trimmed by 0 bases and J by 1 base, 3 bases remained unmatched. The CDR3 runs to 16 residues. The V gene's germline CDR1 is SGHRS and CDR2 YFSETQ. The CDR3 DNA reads TGCGCCAGCAGCTTGGTAGCGGGAGGAACCCAAGAGACCCAGTACTTC. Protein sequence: CASSLVAGGTQETQYF.

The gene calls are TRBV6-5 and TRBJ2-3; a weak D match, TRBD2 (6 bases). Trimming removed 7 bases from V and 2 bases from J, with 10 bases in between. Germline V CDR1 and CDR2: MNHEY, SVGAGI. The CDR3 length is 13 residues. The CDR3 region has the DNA TGTGCCAGCACGGGCGGGAACACAGATACGCAGTATTTT. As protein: CASTGGNTDTQYF.

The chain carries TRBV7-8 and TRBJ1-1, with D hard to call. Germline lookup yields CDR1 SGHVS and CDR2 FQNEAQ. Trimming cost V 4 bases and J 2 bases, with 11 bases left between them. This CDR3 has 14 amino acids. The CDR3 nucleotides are TGTGCCAGCAGCTCGATAGGAAGAAACACTGAAGCTTTCTTT. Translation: CASSSIGRNTEAFF.

CDR3 sequence reads: CASSYAGLATDTQYF. CDR3 bases: TGTGCCAGCAGTTATGCGGGACTAGCCACAGATACGCAGTATTTT. The rearrangement uses TRBV27 and TRBJ2-3; 9 bases map to TRBD2. The trim removed 4 bases at V and 2 bases at J, leaving 4 bases unmatched. The CDR3 has 15 residues. Germline CDR1 is MNHEY and CDR2 is SMNVEV (reference sequence).

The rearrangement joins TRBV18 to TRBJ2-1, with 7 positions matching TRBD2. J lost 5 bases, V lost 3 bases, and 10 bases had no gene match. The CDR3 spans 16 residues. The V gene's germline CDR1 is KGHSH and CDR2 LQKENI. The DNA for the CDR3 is TGTGCCAGCTCACCCTGGGGCGGGAGCGGGAACAATGAGCAGTTCTTC. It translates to CASSPWGGSGNNEQFF.

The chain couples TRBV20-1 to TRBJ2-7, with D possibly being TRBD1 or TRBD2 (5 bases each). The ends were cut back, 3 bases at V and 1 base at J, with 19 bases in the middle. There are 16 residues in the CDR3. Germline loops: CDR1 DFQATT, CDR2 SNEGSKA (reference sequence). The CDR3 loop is CSASSAGGERSYEQYF. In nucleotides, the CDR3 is TGCAGTGCTAGTTCCGCTGGGGGTGAACGATCCTACGAGCAGTACTTC.

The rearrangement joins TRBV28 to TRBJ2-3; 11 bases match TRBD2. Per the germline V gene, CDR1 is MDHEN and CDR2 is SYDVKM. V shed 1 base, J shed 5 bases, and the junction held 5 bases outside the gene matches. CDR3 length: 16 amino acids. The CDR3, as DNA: TGTGCCAGCAGTTTATCGCTAGCGGGAGGTGGAGATACGCAGTATTTT. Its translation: CASSLSLAGGGDTQYF. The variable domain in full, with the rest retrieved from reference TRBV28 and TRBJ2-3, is DVKVTQSSRYLVKRTGEKVFLECVQDMDHENMFWYRQDPGLGLRLIYFSYDVKMKEKGDIPEGYSVSREKKERFSLILESASTNQTSMYLCASSLSLAGGGDTQYFGPGTRLTVL.

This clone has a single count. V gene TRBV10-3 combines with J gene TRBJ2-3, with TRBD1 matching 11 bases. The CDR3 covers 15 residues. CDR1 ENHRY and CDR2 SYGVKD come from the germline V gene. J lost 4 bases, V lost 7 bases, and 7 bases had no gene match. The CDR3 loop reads CAITSGTGGADTQYF. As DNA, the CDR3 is TGTGCCATCACTTCCGGGACAGGGGGGGCAGATACGCAGTATTTT.

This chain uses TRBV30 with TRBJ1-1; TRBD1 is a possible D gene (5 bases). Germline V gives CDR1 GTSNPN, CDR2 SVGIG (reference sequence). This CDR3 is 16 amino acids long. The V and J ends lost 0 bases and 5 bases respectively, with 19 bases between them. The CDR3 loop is CAWSVLWDGGRTEAFF. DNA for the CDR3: TGTGCCTGGAGTGTGCTCTGGGACGGGGGAAGGACTGAAGCTTTCTTT.

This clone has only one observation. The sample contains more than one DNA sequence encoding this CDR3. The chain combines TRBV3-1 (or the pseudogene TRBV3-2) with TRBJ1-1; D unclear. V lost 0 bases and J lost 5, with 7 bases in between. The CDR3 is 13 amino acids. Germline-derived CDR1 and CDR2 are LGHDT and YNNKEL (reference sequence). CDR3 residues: CASSQDRGTEAFF. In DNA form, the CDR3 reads TGTGCCAGCAGCCAAGATCGAGGAACTGAAGCTTTCTTT.

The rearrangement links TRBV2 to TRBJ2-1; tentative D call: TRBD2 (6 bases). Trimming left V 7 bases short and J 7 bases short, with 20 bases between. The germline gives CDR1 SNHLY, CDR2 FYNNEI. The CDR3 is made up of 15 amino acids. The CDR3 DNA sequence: TGTGCCAGCACCTACCTAGCGCCTGGGGGGAATGAGCAGTTCTTC. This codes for CASTYLAPGGNEQFF. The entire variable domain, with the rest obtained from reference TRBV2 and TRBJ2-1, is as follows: EPEVTQTPSHQVTQMGQEVILRCVPISNHLYFYWYRQILGQKVEFLVSFYNNEISEKSEIFDDQFSVERPDGSNFTLKIRSTKLEDSAMYFCASTYLAPGGNEQFFGPGTRLTVL.

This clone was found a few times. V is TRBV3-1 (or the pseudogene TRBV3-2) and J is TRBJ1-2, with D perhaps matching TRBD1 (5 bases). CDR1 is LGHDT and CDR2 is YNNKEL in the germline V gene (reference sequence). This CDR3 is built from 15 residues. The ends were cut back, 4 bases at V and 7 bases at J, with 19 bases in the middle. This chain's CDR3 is CASSPQGGIKTGYTF. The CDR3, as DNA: TGTGCCAGCAGCCCCCAGGGAGGAATCAAGACTGGCTACACCTTC.

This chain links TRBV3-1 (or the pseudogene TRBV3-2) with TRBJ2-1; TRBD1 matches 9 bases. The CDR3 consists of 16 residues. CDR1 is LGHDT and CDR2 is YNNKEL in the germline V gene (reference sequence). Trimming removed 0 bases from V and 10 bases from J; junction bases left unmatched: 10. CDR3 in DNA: TGTGCCAGCAGCCAAGACTGGGGACAGGGATCCGGGGAGCAGTTCTTC. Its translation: CASSQDWGQGSGEQFF.

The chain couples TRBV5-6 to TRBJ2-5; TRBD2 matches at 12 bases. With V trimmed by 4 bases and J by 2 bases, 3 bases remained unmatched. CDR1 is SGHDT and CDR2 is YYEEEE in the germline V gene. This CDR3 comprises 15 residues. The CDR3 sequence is CASSPTSGGQETQYF. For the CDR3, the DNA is TGTGCCAGCAGCCCGACTAGCGGGGGACAAGAGACCCAGTACTTC.

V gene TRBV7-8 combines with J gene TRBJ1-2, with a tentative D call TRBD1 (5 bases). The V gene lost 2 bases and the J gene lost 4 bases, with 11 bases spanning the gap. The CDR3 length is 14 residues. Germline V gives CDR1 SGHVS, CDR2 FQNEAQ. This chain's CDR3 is CASSLRGIIYGYTF. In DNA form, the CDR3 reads TGTGCCAGCAGCTTACGGGGGATTATCTATGGCTACACCTTC.

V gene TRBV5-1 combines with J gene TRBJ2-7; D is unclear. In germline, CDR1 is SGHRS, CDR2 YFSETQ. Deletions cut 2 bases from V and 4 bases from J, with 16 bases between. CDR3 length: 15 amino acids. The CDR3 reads CASSFGQPQVYEQYF. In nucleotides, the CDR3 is TGCGCCAGCAGCTTCGGCCAGCCCCAGGTGTACGAGCAGTACTTC.

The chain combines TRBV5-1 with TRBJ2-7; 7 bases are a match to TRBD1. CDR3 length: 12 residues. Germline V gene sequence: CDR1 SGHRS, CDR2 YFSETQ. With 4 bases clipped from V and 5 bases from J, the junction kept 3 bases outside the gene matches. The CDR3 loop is CASSMGTDEQYF. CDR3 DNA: TGCGCCAGCAGCATGGGGACAGACGAGCAGTACTTC.

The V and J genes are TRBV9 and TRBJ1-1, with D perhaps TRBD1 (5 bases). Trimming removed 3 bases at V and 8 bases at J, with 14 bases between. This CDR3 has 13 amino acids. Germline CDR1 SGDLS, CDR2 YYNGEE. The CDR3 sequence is CASSAGGAEEAFF. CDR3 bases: TGTGCCAGCAGCGCCGGGGGTGCCGAAGAAGCTTTCTTT.

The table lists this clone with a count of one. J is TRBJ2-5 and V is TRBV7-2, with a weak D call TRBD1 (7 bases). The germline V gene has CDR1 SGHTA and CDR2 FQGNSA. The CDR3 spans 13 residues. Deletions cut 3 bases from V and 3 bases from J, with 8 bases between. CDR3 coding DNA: TGTGCCAGCAGCTTCAGGGGGGAAGAGACCCAGTACTTC. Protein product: CASSFRGEETQYF.

The CDR3 protein is CASSVDSDSRPLHF. Written as DNA, the CDR3 is TGTGCCAGCAGCGTAGATTCGGACTCGAGGCCCCTCCACTTT. The V and J genes are TRBV9 and TRBJ1-6; D is unclear. V was clipped by 0 bases and J by 13 bases, with 14 bases between them. CDR1 and CDR2 (germline): SGDLS, YYNGEE. The CDR3 covers 14 residues.

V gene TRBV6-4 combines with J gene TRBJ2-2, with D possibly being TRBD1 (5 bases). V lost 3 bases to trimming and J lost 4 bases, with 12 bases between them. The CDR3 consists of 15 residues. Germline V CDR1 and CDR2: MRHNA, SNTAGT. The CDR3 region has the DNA TGTGCCAGCAGTGAATTTCAGGGTGTCACCGGGGAGCTGTTTTTT. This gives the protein CASSEFQGVTGELFF.

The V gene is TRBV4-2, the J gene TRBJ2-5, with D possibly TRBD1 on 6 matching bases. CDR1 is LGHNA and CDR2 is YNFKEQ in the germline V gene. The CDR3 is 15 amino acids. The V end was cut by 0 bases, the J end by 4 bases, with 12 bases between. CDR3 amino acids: CASSQDKHRAETQYF. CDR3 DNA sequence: TGTGCCAGCAGCCAAGATAAGCACAGGGCAGAGACCCAGTACTTC.

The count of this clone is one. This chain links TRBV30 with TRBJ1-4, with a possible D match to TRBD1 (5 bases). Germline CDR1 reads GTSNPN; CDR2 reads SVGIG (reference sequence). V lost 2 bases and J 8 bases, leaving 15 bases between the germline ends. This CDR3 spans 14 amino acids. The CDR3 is CAWSPGAKPEKLFF. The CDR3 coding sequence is TGTGCCTGGAGTCCCGGGGCGAAGCCCGAAAAACTGTTTTTT.

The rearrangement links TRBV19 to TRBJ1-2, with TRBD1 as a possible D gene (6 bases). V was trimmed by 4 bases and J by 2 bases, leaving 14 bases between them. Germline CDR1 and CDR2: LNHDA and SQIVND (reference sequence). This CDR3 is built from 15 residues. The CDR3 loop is CASSSGQLFNYGYTF. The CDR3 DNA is TGTGCCAGTAGTAGTGGACAGCTTTTCAACTATGGCTACACCTTC. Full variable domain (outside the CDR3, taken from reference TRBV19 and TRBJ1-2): DGGITQSPKYLFRKEGQNVTLSCEQNLNHDAMYWYRQDPGQGLRLIYYSQIVNDFQKGDIAEGYSVSREKKESFPLTVTSAQKNPTAFYLCASSSGQLFNYGYTFGSGTRLTVV.

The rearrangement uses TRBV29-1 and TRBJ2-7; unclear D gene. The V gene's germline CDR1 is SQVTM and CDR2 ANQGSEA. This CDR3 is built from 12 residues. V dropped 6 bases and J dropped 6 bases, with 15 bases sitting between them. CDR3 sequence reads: CSVRSATREQYF. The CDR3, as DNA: TGCAGCGTCCGATCCGCTACGCGCGAGCAGTACTTC.

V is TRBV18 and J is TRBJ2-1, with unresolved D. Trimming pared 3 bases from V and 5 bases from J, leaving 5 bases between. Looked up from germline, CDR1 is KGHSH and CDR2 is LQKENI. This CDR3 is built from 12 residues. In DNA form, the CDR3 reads TGTGCCAGCTCACCCGGTAACAATGAGCAGTTCTTC. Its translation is CASSPGNNEQFF.

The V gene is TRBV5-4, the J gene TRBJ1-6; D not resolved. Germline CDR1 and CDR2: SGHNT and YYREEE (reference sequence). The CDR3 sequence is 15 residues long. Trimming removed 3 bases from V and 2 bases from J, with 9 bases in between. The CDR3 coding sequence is TGTGCCAGCAGCTCCTCCGGGCCCTATAATTCACCCCTCCACTTT. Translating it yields CASSSSGPYNSPLHF.

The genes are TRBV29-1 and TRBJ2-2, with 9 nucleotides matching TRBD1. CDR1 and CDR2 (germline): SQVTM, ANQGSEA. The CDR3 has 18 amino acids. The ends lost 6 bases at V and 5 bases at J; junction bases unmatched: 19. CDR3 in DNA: TGCAGCGTAGAGGGCCGCTGGACAGGGGCTAGGGGGACCGGGGAGCTGTTTTTT. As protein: CSVEGRWTGARGTGELFF.

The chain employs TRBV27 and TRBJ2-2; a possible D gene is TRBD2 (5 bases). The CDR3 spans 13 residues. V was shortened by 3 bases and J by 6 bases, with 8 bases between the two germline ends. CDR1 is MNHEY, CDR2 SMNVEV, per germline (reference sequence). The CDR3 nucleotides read TGTGCCAGCAGTTTCCGGGGTTCCGGGGAGCTGTTTTTT. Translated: CASSFRGSGELFF.

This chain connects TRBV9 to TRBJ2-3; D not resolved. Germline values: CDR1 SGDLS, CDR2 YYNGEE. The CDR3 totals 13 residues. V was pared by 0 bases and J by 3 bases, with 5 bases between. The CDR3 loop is CASSVGLTDTQYF. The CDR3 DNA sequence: TGTGCCAGCAGCGTAGGACTGACAGATACGCAGTATTTT.